Below are 20 T cell receptor beta chains sequenced from a single sample in a study of T cell responses to AZD1222 COVID-19 vaccine. Some clones are missing from TCRdb's copy, which holds only in-frame ones; the method was immunoSEQ multiplex PCR. The sample lists about 110,000 clones, roughly 84% occurring once. The starting material was peripheral blood, obtained on day 0 of AZD1222 vaccination. Receptors originate from an adult in good health.

The genes are TRBV19 and TRBJ1-5, with TRBD1 matching 9 bases. The germline gives CDR1 LNHDA, CDR2 SQIVND (reference sequence). With V trimmed by 8 bases and J by 9 bases, 8 bases remained unmatched. The CDR3 has 13 amino acids. CDR3: CASEGQGRGPQHF. The CDR3 nucleotides read TGTGCCAGTGAGGGACAGGGCCGGGGGCCCCAGCATTTT.

V and J are TRBV7-2 and TRBJ2-7, with a weak D call TRBD2 (5 bases). V was cut by 5 bases and J by 3 bases, with 11 bases left in between. The CDR3 spans 13 residues. Germline CDR1 is SGHTA and CDR2 is FQGNSA. CDR3 in DNA: TGTGCCAGCAGCCGCCGGGGAAACTACGAGCAGTACTTC. Translating it yields CASSRRGNYEQYF.

The chain is built from TRBV6-1 and TRBJ1-5, with unresolved D. CDR1 is MNHNS, CDR2 SASEGT, per germline. Trimming took 3 bases from V and 5 from J, leaving 11 bases between them. The CDR3 loop spans 14 amino acids. CDR3 nucleotide sequence: TGTGCCAGCAGTGAGTCGGCAATTTATCAGCCCCAGCATTTT. Encoded protein: CASSESAIYQPQHF.

This rearrangement joins TRBV30 to TRBJ2-7; TRBD1 matches 7 bases. Trimming cost V 2 bases and J 0 bases; bases outside gene matches: 7. Germline CDR1 is GTSNPN and CDR2 is SVGIG (reference sequence). The CDR3 covers 15 residues. The CDR3 here is CAWSSTGTSSYEQYF. The CDR3 region has the DNA TGTGCCTGGAGTTCGACAGGGACCTCCTCCTACGAGCAGTACTTC. Using reference TRBV30 and TRBJ2-7 for the parts outside the CDR3, the full variable domain is SQTIHQWPATLVQPVGSPLSLECTVEGTSNPNLYWYRQAAGRGLQLLFYSVGIGQISSEVPQNLSASRPQDRQFILSSKKLLLSDSGFYLCAWSSTGTSSYEQYFGPGTRLTVT.

The chain joins TRBV29-1 to TRBJ2-7; D is possibly TRBD1 or TRBD2 (7 bases each). Germline assignment: CDR1 SQVTM and CDR2 ANQGSEA. The CDR3 spans 15 residues. V lost 6 bases and J lost 3, with 21 bases in between. CDR3: CSVQRGPSGDYEQYF. The CDR3 nucleotides read TGCAGCGTCCAAAGGGGGCCTAGCGGAGACTACGAGCAGTACTTC.

The rearrangement links TRBV7-9 to TRBJ2-1; D is unclear. V was pared by 2 bases and J by 5 bases, with 4 bases between. The germline V gene has CDR1 SEHNR and CDR2 FQNEAQ (reference sequence). The CDR3 covers 12 residues. The CDR3 here is CASSLRDNEQFF. The CDR3 region has the DNA TGTGCCAGCAGCTTAAGAGACAATGAGCAGTTCTTC.

This chain joins TRBV3-1 (or the pseudogene TRBV3-2) and TRBJ1-1, with D uncertain. With 4 bases removed from V and 1 base from J, the gap between germline ends came to 7 bases. CDR3 length equals 13 residues. Germline V gives CDR1 LGHDT, CDR2 YNNKEL (reference sequence). The CDR3, as DNA: TGTGCCAGCAGCCCCGTGCGGAACACTGAAGCTTTCTTT. Amino acids: CASSPVRNTEAFF.

The rearrangement links TRBV7-2 to TRBJ2-5; D is undetermined. The CDR3 totals 13 residues. Looked up from germline, CDR1 is SGHTA and CDR2 is FQGNSA. Trimming left V 5 bases short and J 5 bases short, with 12 bases between. The CDR3 nucleotides read TGTGCCAGCAGCCTAGAAGTGCGTGAGACCCAGTACTTC. This sequence encodes CASSLEVRETQYF.

The chain combines TRBV4-1 with TRBJ1-2; maybe TRBD1 (6 bases). Germline V gives CDR1 MGHRA, CDR2 YSYEKL. The CDR3 runs 18 residues. Trimming took off 3 bases at V and 6 bases at J, with 26 bases between the two ends. DNA of the CDR3: TGCGCCAGCAGCCACCGAACCGAACTTGGGACACGACAGAATGGCTACACCTTC. Protein product: CASSHRTELGTRQNGYTF.

The chain links TRBV6-5 to TRBJ2-1, with 9 bases aligning to TRBD1. Germline trimming cut 5 bases from V and 6 bases from J; bases unmatched to any gene: 8. Germline CDR1 is MNHEY and CDR2 is SVGAGI. The CDR3 runs 15 residues. CDR3 amino acids: CASSPTGQGFNEQFF. The CDR3 DNA reads TGTGCCAGCAGTCCAACGGGACAGGGTTTCAATGAGCAGTTCTTC.

The chain has TRBV2 and TRBJ2-7, with D uncertain. Per the germline V gene, CDR1 is SNHLY and CDR2 is FYNNEI. V was trimmed by 5 bases and J by 6 bases, leaving 14 bases between them. The CDR3 runs 13 residues. The CDR3 sequence: CASSRAPWGEQYF. The CDR3 DNA follows: TGTGCCAGCAGTCGGGCGCCGTGGGGCGAGCAGTACTTC.

CDR3 nucleotides: TGCGCCAGCAGCTTGGGAGAGACAGACAGCAATCAGCCCCAGCATTTT. This codes for CASSLGETDSNQPQHF. This chain links TRBV5-1 with TRBJ1-5; a possible D gene is TRBD1 (5 bases). Trimming stripped 0 bases from V and 1 base from J, with 11 bases between. Germline CDR1 SGHRS, CDR2 YFSETQ. The CDR3 is made up of 16 amino acids.

The table lists this clone with a count of one. The rearrangement joins TRBV5-8 to TRBJ1-2; D unclear. This CDR3 comprises 13 residues. The V gene's germline CDR1 is SGHTS and CDR2 YDEGEE. Trimming took off 4 bases at V and 8 bases at J, with 15 bases between the two ends. The DNA of the CDR3 is TGTGCCAGCAGCCCCGACATTCGGAGGGGCTACACCTTC. Translating it yields CASSPDIRRGYTF.

The V call is TRBV14, the J call TRBJ1-2; D gene ambiguous. With 1 base removed from V and 8 bases from J, the gap between germline ends came to 11 bases. The CDR3 has 13 amino acids. Germline lookup yields CDR1 SGHDN and CDR2 FVKESK. CDR3 region: CASSQGFTRGYTF. DNA for the CDR3: TGTGCCAGCAGCCAAGGATTCACCAGGGGCTACACCTTC.

A few counts support this clone. V and J are TRBV28 and TRBJ2-7; a weak D match, TRBD1 (8 bases). V dropped 4 bases and J dropped 2 bases, with 15 bases sitting between them. The CDR3 sequence is 15 residues long. CDR1 and CDR2 from the germline V gene are MDHEN and SYDVKM. CDR3 sequence: CASSWGGQATYEQYF. The CDR3 coding sequence is TGTGCCAGCAGTTGGGGGGGACAGGCTACCTACGAGCAGTACTTC.

This clone was counted a few times. This chain's CDR3 is CASSSRGGAGANVLTF. The DNA for the CDR3 is TGTGCCAGTAGTTCCAGGGGAGGGGCTGGGGCCAACGTCCTGACTTTC. This chain connects TRBV19 to TRBJ2-6; TRBD2 is a possible D gene (7 bases). Trimming took 5 bases from V and 2 from J, leaving 13 bases between them. Germline values: CDR1 LNHDA, CDR2 SQIVND (reference sequence). This CDR3 region has 16 residues.

The chain recombines TRBV28 with TRBJ2-3; no definite D call. Germline values: CDR1 MDHEN, CDR2 SYDVKM. Trimming shortened V by 7 bases and J by 2 bases, and 7 bases separated the two germline ends. The CDR3 runs 12 residues. In DNA, the CDR3 is TGTGCCAGCACCTCCCACACAGATACGCAGTATTTT. Its protein product is CASTSHTDTQYF.

J is TRBJ2-7 and V is TRBV15; 11 bases line up with TRBD1. CDR1 and CDR2 (germline): LNHNV, YYDKDF (reference sequence). With 3 bases clipped from V and 3 bases from J, the junction kept 4 bases outside the gene matches. The CDR3 is made up of 15 amino acids. CDR3: CATSSTGTGGYEQYF. The CDR3 DNA reads as TGTGCCACCAGCAGCACTGGGACAGGGGGCTACGAGCAGTACTTC.

The chain employs TRBV14 and TRBJ1-4; no clear D. The V end was cut by 3 bases, the J end by 11 bases, with 10 bases between. CDR3 size: 12 residues. CDR1 and CDR2 from the germline V gene are SGHDN and FVKESK. CDR3 sequence: CASSQDQGKLFF. The CDR3 bases are TGTGCCAGCAGCCAGGACCAAGGGAAACTGTTTTTT.

The chain uses TRBV30 and TRBJ1-2; 7 positions match TRBD1. Germline CDR1 and CDR2: GTSNPN and SVGIG (reference sequence). V was pared by 3 bases and J by 2 bases, with 0 bases of the junction left unmatched. CDR3 length: 12 amino acids. The CDR3 reads CAWRQGNYGYTF. As DNA, the CDR3 is TGTGCCTGGAGACAGGGGAACTATGGCTACACCTTC.